This T cell receptor (beta chain) was recovered during a study of cytomegalovirus exposure and HLA in healthy donors. The V gene's germline CDR1 is SGHDN and CDR2 FVKESK. The CDR3 consists of 17 residues. V gave up 2 bases and J gave up 2 bases; unmatched junction bases: 11. Study-level results: Further analysis, carried out later, found HLA-associated TCR beta chains more clonally expanded than equally common other chains. Published work reported that the classifier diagnosed cytomegalovirus status with high specificity and sensitivity.

Comment on this clone: The antigen is unknown.

PCR involved 60 Vbeta and 13 Jbeta primers. Clones were sequenced by immunoSEQ multiplex PCR, and TCRdb holds only the in-frame ones, with some missing. The sample lists roughly 200,000 clones, around 87% occurring once. Specimen: PBMCs. The genes are TRBV14 and TRBJ1-2; 7 positions agree with TRBD1. The receptor's source is a man aged 25 to 45 in good health and CMV-seronegative. The CDR3 coding sequence is TGTGCCAGCAGCCAATGGACAGGCGTCGCTGCCAACTATGGCTACACCTTC. It yields the protein CASSQWTGVAANYGYTF.